Shown below are 19 T cell receptor beta chains from a single sample sequenced in a study of blood T cell repertoires in COVID-19. The method was immunoSEQ multiplex PCR; TCRdb's version includes in-frame clones alone and lacks a portion of them. The table shows roughly 200,000 clones, with 87% occurring only once. The sequenced material came from PBMCs or T cells enriched from blood (not recorded which). The receptors were sampled from a man younger than 35 with acute COVID-19.

The J gene is TRBJ1-5, the V gene TRBV28, with 8 bases identical to TRBD1. The trim removed 5 bases at V and 4 bases at J, leaving 1 base unmatched. CDR1 and CDR2 (germline): MDHEN, SYDVKM. The CDR3 totals 13 residues. The CDR3 region has the DNA TGTGCCAGCAGTCAGGGGGCTAATCAGCCCCAGCATTTT. Amino acid sequence: CASSQGANQPQHF.

This clone was observed a handful of times. The chain uses TRBV19 and TRBJ1-5; D uncertain. Trimming left V 7 bases short and J 7 bases short, with 14 bases between. Germline CDR1 is LNHDA and CDR2 is SQIVND (reference sequence). This CDR3 comprises 13 residues. For the CDR3, the DNA is TGTGCCAGTAACCCACAAAAGGAGCAGCCCCAGCATTTT. This codes for CASNPQKEQPQHF.

This clone was detected only once. The rearrangement uses TRBV24-1 and TRBJ2-1, with D possibly being TRBD2 (5 bases). CDR1 KGHDR and CDR2 SFDVKD come from the germline V gene. Trimming shortened V by 0 bases and J by 7 bases, and 15 bases separated the two germline ends. CDR3 length equals 16 residues. CDR3 nucleotide sequence: TGTGCCACCAGTGATTTGAGGACTTTAGAATCTAATGAGCAGTTCTTC. Translated, it gives CATSDLRTLESNEQFF.

The chain combines TRBV3-1 (or the pseudogene TRBV3-2) with TRBJ1-3, with 7 bases matching TRBD1. The CDR3 is 14 amino acids. The junction had 0 bases not matched to a gene; V was cut back by 4 bases and J by 0 bases. CDR1 is LGHDT, CDR2 YNNKEL, per germline (reference sequence). CDR3 in amino acids: CASSRQGSGNTIYF. The CDR3 coding sequence is TGTGCCAGCAGCCGACAGGGCTCTGGAAACACCATATATTTT.

The CDR3 sequence: CASSQAGGKYFYTF. In nucleotides, the CDR3 is TGTGCCAGCAGCCAGGCGGGAGGGAAATATTTCTACACCTTC. The chain carries TRBV3-1 (or the pseudogene TRBV3-2) and TRBJ1-2; D is ambiguous. The CDR3 length is 14 residues. V lost 3 bases, J lost 10 bases, and 18 bases lay in between. The V gene's germline CDR1 is LGHDT and CDR2 YNNKEL (reference sequence).

The chain uses TRBV6-1 and TRBJ2-7; no definite D call. The germline V gene has CDR1 MNHNS and CDR2 SASEGT. The V gene lost 2 bases and the J gene lost 4 bases, with 12 bases spanning the gap. CDR3 length: 14 amino acids. In DNA, the CDR3 is TGTGCCAGCAGTGAAAGAAGTCGCAGTTACGAGCAGTACTTC. Residues: CASSERSRSYEQYF.

Comments on this clone: Within the sample, other DNA sequences also encode this same CDR3. CDR3 residues: CASSITGTGGYEQYF. The CDR3 nucleotides are TGTGCCAGTAGTATCACCGGGACAGGGGGTTACGAGCAGTACTTC. This sequence joins TRBV19 and TRBJ2-7; 11 bases line up with TRBD1. Trimming took 3 bases from V and 4 from J; bases not matched to a gene: 5. Germline V gene sequence: CDR1 LNHDA, CDR2 SQIVND (reference sequence). The CDR3 covers 15 residues.

The V and J genes are TRBV5-1 and TRBJ2-7; 13 bases agree with TRBD2. Germline V gives CDR1 SGHRS, CDR2 YFSETQ. The CDR3 contains 14 residues. V gave up 3 bases and J gave up 5 bases; unmatched junction bases: 2. The CDR3 sequence is CASSSGLAGNEQYF. The CDR3 nucleotides are TGCGCCAGCAGCTCGGGACTAGCGGGGAACGAGCAGTACTTC.

The chain has TRBV19 and TRBJ2-7, with D possibly TRBD2 on 6 matching bases. This CDR3 has 13 amino acids. The germline CDR1 and CDR2 sequences are LNHDA and SQIVND (reference sequence). V was cut by 3 bases and J by 5 bases, with 11 bases left in between. This chain's CDR3 is CASSIVWGDEQYF. In DNA form, the CDR3 reads TGTGCCAGTAGTATCGTCTGGGGGGACGAGCAGTACTTC.

This clone was recorded only once. J is TRBJ2-3 and V is TRBV28, with 9 positions matching TRBD2. Germline trimming cut 5 bases from V and 10 bases from J; bases unmatched to any gene: 13. Germline V CDR1 and CDR2: MDHEN, SYDVKM. This CDR3 region has 15 residues. The DNA for the CDR3 is TGTGCCAGCAGTCTAACGGGCGGGAGGGGATTGTCGCAGTATTTT. Its translation is CASSLTGGRGLSQYF.

This chain connects TRBV10-3 to TRBJ2-2, with 9 bases fitting TRBD1. The trim removed 9 bases at V and 0 bases at J, leaving 8 bases unmatched. CDR1 is ENHRY and CDR2 is SYGVKD in the germline V gene. The CDR3 consists of 16 residues. The CDR3 here is CAMGTGQGPNTGELFF. The CDR3 DNA reads TGTGCCATGGGAACAGGACAGGGGCCGAACACCGGGGAGCTGTTTTTT.

This sequence joins TRBV3-1 (or the pseudogene TRBV3-2) and TRBJ2-7; possible D gene TRBD2, 6 bases. The germline V gene encodes CDR1 LGHDT and CDR2 YNNKEL (reference sequence). This CDR3 comprises 17 residues. V dropped 1 base and J dropped 3 bases, with 19 bases sitting between them. Written as DNA, the CDR3 is TGTGCCAGCAGCCAAGGATTGGCGGGAAGGTTCAACTACGAGCAGTACTTC. Amino acid sequence: CASSQGLAGRFNYEQYF.

The chain couples TRBV5-6 to TRBJ2-6, with D perhaps TRBD2 (5 bases). The V gene's germline CDR1 is SGHDT and CDR2 YYEEEE. V was shortened by 2 bases and J by 0 bases, with 9 bases between the two germline ends. There are 16 residues in the CDR3. Here the CDR3 DNA reads TGTGCCAGCAGCTTAGAGGGTCACTCTGGGGCCAACGTCCTGACTTTC. Translation gives CASSLEGHSGANVLTF.

The chain couples TRBV19 to TRBJ1-1, with D possibly matching TRBD1 (6 bases). The CDR3 length is 15 residues. Germline-derived CDR1 and CDR2 are LNHDA and SQIVND (reference sequence). Trimming pared 5 bases from V and 6 bases from J, leaving 19 bases between. This CDR3 reads CASSLGDTWSAEAFF. For the CDR3, the DNA is TGTGCCAGTAGTTTGGGGGACACCTGGAGTGCTGAAGCTTTCTTT.

This chain uses TRBV11-2 with TRBJ2-1; D is perhaps TRBD1 (5 bases). The CDR3 runs 14 residues. Per the germline V gene, CDR1 is SGHAT and CDR2 is FQNNGV. V lost 4 bases to trimming and J lost 2 bases, with 9 bases between them. The CDR3 sequence: CASSSDRTYNEQFF. CDR3 DNA: TGTGCCAGCAGCTCCGACAGAACCTACAATGAGCAGTTCTTC.

This chain uses TRBV4-2 with TRBJ1-2; D remains unclear. This CDR3 region has 14 residues. Germline assignment: CDR1 LGHNA and CDR2 YNFKEQ. The ends were cut back, 1 base at V and 7 bases at J, with 13 bases in the middle. CDR3 sequence reads: CASSQVSLFGGYTF. CDR3 bases: TGTGCCAGCAGCCAAGTTTCTCTATTCGGTGGCTACACCTTC.

The chain joins TRBV14 to TRBJ2-1; D is ambiguous. The CDR3 covers 17 residues. Looked up from germline, CDR1 is SGHDN and CDR2 is FVKESK. V dropped 0 bases and J dropped 7 bases, with 19 bases sitting between them. CDR3 residues: CASSQDWVRSTKNEQFF. The CDR3 region has the DNA TGTGCCAGCAGCCAAGATTGGGTACGGTCCACTAAGAATGAGCAGTTCTTC.

The chain has TRBV10-2 and TRBJ2-7; TRBD2 aligns across 7 bases. Per the germline V gene, CDR1 is WSHSY and CDR2 is SAAADI. Losses at the gene ends were 5 bases for V and 4 bases for J; bases not matched to a gene: 2. This CDR3 spans 12 amino acids. The CDR3 DNA reads TGCGCCAGCAGTTCTAGCGGATACGAGCAGTACTTC. This codes for CASSSSGYEQYF.

This clone was seen a few times. J is TRBJ2-7 and V is TRBV15; the match to TRBD1 covers 10 bases. The ends lost 5 bases at V and 6 bases at J; junction bases unmatched: 13. The CDR3 contains 16 residues. Per germline, CDR1 LNHNV and CDR2 YYDKDF (reference sequence). The DNA for the CDR3 is TGTGCCACCAGCGCTAGATTGGACAGGGGGGGAAGCGAGCAGTACTTC. Translating gives CATSARLDRGGSEQYF.